The 26 T cell receptor beta chains given below trace back to one sample, sequenced in a study of blood T cell repertoires in COVID-19. Some clones are missing from TCRdb's copy, which holds only in-frame ones; the method was immunoSEQ multiplex PCR. Of 70,000 to 95,000 clones in the sample, around 89% are singletons; the top ten hold around 2.9%. The specimen was peripheral blood. The receptors shown here come from a man between 45 and 60 years old with COVID-19, enrolled during active disease.

There are a few counts of this clone. This chain uses TRBV20-1 with TRBJ1-6; no reliable D call. Germline V gene lookup returns CDR1 DFQATT and CDR2 SNEGSKA (reference sequence). CDR3 length: 12 residues. Trimming stripped 3 bases from V and 9 bases from J, with 9 bases between. The CDR3 protein is CSASPRGSPLHF. The CDR3, as DNA: TGCAGTGCTAGTCCCCGGGGTTCACCCCTCCACTTT.

The chain employs TRBV11-2 and TRBJ2-5; 9 bases are shared with TRBD1. The V gene end was trimmed by 5 bases and the J gene end by 4 bases; junction bases not matched to a gene: 11. The CDR3 sequence is 16 residues long. The germline V gene encodes CDR1 SGHAT and CDR2 FQNNGV. The CDR3 coding sequence is TGTGCCAGCAGCCCAAACCGGGACAGGGTGGGAGAGACCCAGTACTTC. It is translated as CASSPNRDRVGETQYF.

The V call is TRBV28, the J call TRBJ2-5; no firm D call. This CDR3 spans 10 amino acids. The germline gives CDR1 MDHEN, CDR2 SYDVKM. Trimming stripped 3 bases from V and 6 bases from J, with 2 bases between. The CDR3 DNA sequence: TGTGCCAGCAGTTTTAAGACCCAGTACTTC. This codes for CASSFKTQYF.

The rearrangement uses TRBV18 and TRBJ1-5; unclear D gene. V shed 2 bases and J shed 2 bases, with 13 bases lying between them. CDR1 is KGHSH and CDR2 is LQKENI in the germline V gene. This CDR3 has 16 amino acids. The DNA for the CDR3 is TGTGCCAGCTCACCAAACTTCCGGGAAGGCAATCAGCCCCAGCATTTT. Translated, it gives CASSPNFREGNQPQHF.

The chain is built from TRBV10-3 and TRBJ1-2; 8 bases align to TRBD1. The CDR3 length is 14 residues. Germline V gene lookup returns CDR1 ENHRY and CDR2 SYGVKD. V shed 3 bases, J shed 8 bases, and the junction held 8 bases outside the gene matches. Written as DNA, the CDR3 is TGTGCCATCAGTGAAATCGGACAGGGTGACGGCTACACCTTC. This translates into CAISEIGQGDGYTF.

The chain links TRBV7-6 to TRBJ2-5; possibly TRBD2 for D (6 bases). In germline, CDR1 is SGHVS, CDR2 FNYEAQ. V lost 5 bases and J 2 bases, leaving 15 bases between the germline ends. This CDR3 contains 15 residues. As DNA, the CDR3 is TGTGCCAGCAGCATCCGGACTAAACTTCAAGAGACCCAGTACTTC. Protein sequence: CASSIRTKLQETQYF.

This chain joins TRBV30 and TRBJ1-5; possible D gene TRBD1, 5 bases. The germline gives CDR1 GTSNPN, CDR2 SVGIG (reference sequence). V lost 5 bases and J 4 bases, leaving 9 bases between the germline ends. The CDR3 length is 12 residues. CDR3 DNA sequence: TGTGCCTGGGGGACGGGGAATCAGCCCCAGCATTTT. Its protein product is CAWGTGNQPQHF.

The genes are TRBV28 and TRBJ1-5; D may be TRBD1 (6 bases). Deletions cut 4 bases from V and 7 bases from J, with 17 bases between. Germline CDR1 and CDR2: MDHEN and SYDVKM. This CDR3 region has 15 residues. CDR3 protein: CASSYPSGEVQPQHF. Written as DNA, the CDR3 is TGTGCCAGCAGTTACCCCTCAGGGGAAGTCCAGCCCCAGCATTTT.

The V call is TRBV7-2, the J call TRBJ1-5; unclear D gene. CDR1 is SGHTA and CDR2 is FQGNSA in the germline V gene. The V and J ends lost 1 base and 5 bases respectively, with 6 bases between them. The CDR3 consists of 13 residues. The CDR3 is CASSLVRDQPQHF. The CDR3 DNA follows: TGTGCCAGCAGCTTAGTGCGGGATCAGCCCCAGCATTTT.

This clone is a singleton in its sample. The V call is TRBV4-1, the J call TRBJ1-5, with D hard to call. Germline CDR1 and CDR2: MGHRA and YSYEKL. V was cut by 0 bases and J by 6 bases, with 15 bases left in between. The CDR3 is 16 amino acids. The CDR3 bases are TGCGCCAGCAGCCAAGAGGTAGGGCGGGGTGGTCAGCCCCAGCATTTT. Translated: CASSQEVGRGGQPQHF.

The gene calls are TRBV5-4 and TRBJ2-2, with 8 nucleotides matching TRBD2. Trimming took 0 bases from V and 4 from J; bases not matched to a gene: 5. The V gene's germline CDR1 is SGHNT and CDR2 YYREEE (reference sequence). The CDR3 is made up of 16 amino acids. The CDR3 DNA sequence: TGTGCCAGCAGCTTGGTCGGGGGGGCTTCCACCGGGGAGCTGTTTTTT. This translates into CASSLVGGASTGELFF.

The chain's CDR3 is CASSSHYQRGSTETQYF. DNA of the CDR3: TGTGCCAGCAGCTCCCACTATCAGCGGGGATCCACCGAGACCCAGTACTTC. V is TRBV7-9 and J is TRBJ2-5, with TRBD2 matching over 7 bases. Trimming took 4 bases from V and 5 from J; bases not matched to a gene: 16. Germline lookup yields CDR1 SEHNR and CDR2 FQNEAQ (reference sequence). The CDR3 sequence is 17 residues long. Based on the CDR3 plus reference TRBV7-9 and TRBJ2-5, the full variable domain is DTGVSQNPRHKITKRGQNVTFRCDPISEHNRLYWYRQTLGQGPEFLTYFQNEAQLEKSRLLSDRFSAERPKGSFSTLEIQRTEQGDSAMYLCASSSHYQRGSTETQYFGPGTRLLVL.

This chain connects TRBV19 to TRBJ2-3, with D perhaps TRBD2 (5 bases). This CDR3 contains 14 residues. Trimming removed 4 bases from V and 5 bases from J, with 13 bases in between. CDR1 is LNHDA, CDR2 SQIVND, per germline (reference sequence). Here the CDR3 reads CASSTGPAGDTQYF. Written as DNA, the CDR3 is TGTGCCAGTAGTACCGGGCCCGCGGGAGATACGCAGTATTTT.

The V gene is TRBV28, the J gene TRBJ1-3, with 10 bases matching TRBD1. The CDR3 sequence is 14 residues long. The V gene end was trimmed by 6 bases and the J gene end by 2 bases; junction bases not matched to a gene: 1. CDR1 is MDHEN, CDR2 SYDVKM, per germline. The CDR3 protein is CASRGTGAGNTIYF. For the CDR3, the DNA is TGTGCCAGCAGGGGGACAGGGGCTGGAAACACCATATATTTT.

This chain uses TRBV19 with TRBJ2-1; D gene unclear. Germline-derived CDR1 and CDR2 are LNHDA and SQIVND (reference sequence). V lost 7 bases to trimming and J lost 6 bases, with 22 bases between them. CDR3 length equals 16 residues. Here the CDR3 reads CASTLGPSLATNEQFF. The CDR3 DNA follows: TGTGCCAGTACCCTTGGGCCGAGTCTGGCAACCAATGAGCAGTTCTTC.

The CDR3 DNA reads TGCGCCAGCAGCCGAAGACAGGACTCTGGAAACACCATATATTTT. It translates to CASSRRQDSGNTIYF. The chain uses TRBV4-1 and TRBJ1-3; possible D gene TRBD1, 6 bases. Trimming stripped 4 bases from V and 0 bases from J, with 10 bases between. CDR1 is MGHRA and CDR2 is YSYEKL in the germline V gene. This CDR3 has 15 amino acids.

V is TRBV3-1 (or the pseudogene TRBV3-2) and J is TRBJ2-6, with D tentatively TRBD1 (6 bases). The germline V gene encodes CDR1 LGHDT and CDR2 YNNKEL (reference sequence). The V and J ends lost 1 base and 2 bases respectively, with 9 bases between them. This CDR3 region has 16 residues. The CDR3 reads CASSQVYRAGANVLTF. The CDR3 nucleotides read TGTGCCAGCAGCCAAGTTTACAGGGCTGGGGCCAACGTCCTGACTTTC.

The V gene is TRBV7-2, the J gene TRBJ1-5, with D perhaps TRBD1 (6 bases). The CDR3 runs 15 residues. In germline, CDR1 is SGHTA, CDR2 FQGNSA. Trimming pared 4 bases from V and 4 bases from J, leaving 14 bases between. In DNA, the CDR3 is TGTGCCAGCAGCTCCACAGGGATTCGGAATCAGCCCCAGCATTTT. Translation gives CASSSTGIRNQPQHF.

The chain recombines TRBV6-6 with TRBJ1-4; D uncertain. Germline assignment: CDR1 MNHNY and CDR2 SVGAGI (reference sequence). The CDR3 is made up of 14 amino acids. Trimming removed 6 bases at V and 0 bases at J, with 8 bases between. In DNA, the CDR3 is TGTGCCAGCAGCCTAACAGCAACTAATGAAAAACTGTTTTTT. It encodes CASSLTATNEKLFF.

This chain connects TRBV7-3 to TRBJ1-1; no definite D call. The CDR3 spans 13 residues. V shed 7 bases and J shed 2 bases, with 11 bases lying between them. The germline V gene has CDR1 SGHTA and CDR2 FQGTGA. The CDR3 DNA follows: TGTGCCAGCAAAGGCGGCAGCAACACTGAAGCTTTCTTT. Translating it yields CASKGGSNTEAFF.

V gene TRBV18 combines with J gene TRBJ2-3, with TRBD1 matching 8 bases. The CDR3 extends over 15 amino acids. J lost 6 bases, V lost 4 bases, and 9 bases had no gene match. Germline assignment: CDR1 KGHSH and CDR2 LQKENI. As DNA, the CDR3 is TGTGCCAGCTCACGGTATCAGGGGGCAGGGGATACGCAGTATTTT. Protein sequence: CASSRYQGAGDTQYF.

V and J are TRBV3-1 (or the pseudogene TRBV3-2) and TRBJ1-4; 10 bases are a match to TRBD1. Germline-derived CDR1 and CDR2 are LGHDT and YNNKEL (reference sequence). V lost 0 bases to trimming and J lost 10 bases; unmatched junction nucleotides: 5. The CDR3 is made up of 15 amino acids. CDR3 DNA: TGTGCCAGCAGCCAAGAGACAGGGGGCCAAGCAAAACTGTTTTTT. Translated, it gives CASSQETGGQAKLFF.

The chain uses TRBV6-2 or TRBV6-3 and TRBJ1-6; TRBD1 agrees at 9 bases. The junction had 10 bases not matched to a gene; V was cut back by 3 bases and J by 7 bases. The CDR3 is 17 amino acids. Germline CDR1 reads MNHEY; CDR2 reads SVGEGT. This CDR3 reads CASSYHRGRLENSPLHF. CDR3 DNA sequence: TGTGCCAGCAGTTATCACAGGGGGCGCCTCGAGAATTCACCCCTCCACTTT.

The genes are TRBV5-4 and TRBJ1-1; 7 bases align to TRBD1. Trimming cost V 4 bases and J 8 bases; bases outside gene matches: 5. CDR1 SGHNT and CDR2 YYREEE come from the germline V gene (reference sequence). The length of the CDR3 is 12 residues. CDR3 DNA sequence: TGTGCCAGCAGCCAGAGGGACAGCGAAGCTTTCTTT. Translation: CASSQRDSEAFF.

The chain carries TRBV19 and TRBJ2-5; D may be TRBD1 (6 bases). From germline, CDR1 is LNHDA and CDR2 SQIVND (reference sequence). This CDR3 has 13 amino acids. Trimming stripped 7 bases from V and 1 base from J, with 10 bases between. Written as DNA, the CDR3 is TGTGCCAGTAACGCAGGGGTCCAAGAGACCCAGTACTTC. Its protein product is CASNAGVQETQYF.

The chain employs TRBV6-5 and TRBJ1-1; TRBD1 matches 9 bases. The V and J ends lost 1 base and 10 bases, in that order; junction bases with no gene match: 4. CDR1 is MNHEY, CDR2 SVGAGI, per germline. The CDR3 spans 13 residues. The CDR3, as DNA: TGTGCCAGCAGTTACTTGACAGGGGGTCGAGCTTTCTTT. Its translation is CASSYLTGGRAFF.